The clone carrying this TCR beta chain appeared many times. TCRdb called the 5' RACE reads again in MiXCR, with one record for every CDR3 protein. This sample carries approximately 74,000 distinct CDR3 sequences, around 9.9% of them seen once, and the ten largest clones take 1.7%. Trimming cost V 0 bases and J 7 bases, with 4 bases left between them. Germline CDR1 is MGHDK and CDR2 is SYGVNS. The CDR3 loop spans 11 amino acids. The data stem from a study of neurological immune-mediated disorders. The unsorted libraries had their origin in 2 million PBMCs stored at -80 C. The genes are TRBV25-1 and TRBJ2-7; D gene uncertain. Sequenced: PBMCs. The clonotype originates from a man aged 45-60 years in good health. CDR3 nucleotide sequence: TGTGCCAGCAGTGAATACAGGGAGCAGTACTTC. Its translation is CASSEYREQYF.